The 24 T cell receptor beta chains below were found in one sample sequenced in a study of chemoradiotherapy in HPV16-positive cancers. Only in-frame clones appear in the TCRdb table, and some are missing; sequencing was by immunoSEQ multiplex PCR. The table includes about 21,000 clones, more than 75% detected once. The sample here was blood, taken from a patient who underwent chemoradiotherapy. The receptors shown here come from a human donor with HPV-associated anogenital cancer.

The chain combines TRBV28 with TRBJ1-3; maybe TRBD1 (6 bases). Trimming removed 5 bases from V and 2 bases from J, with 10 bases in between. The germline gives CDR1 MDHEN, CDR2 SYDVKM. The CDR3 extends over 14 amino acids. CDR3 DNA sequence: TGTGCCAGCAGTACACAGGGTGCTGGAAACACCATATATTTT. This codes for CASSTQGAGNTIYF.

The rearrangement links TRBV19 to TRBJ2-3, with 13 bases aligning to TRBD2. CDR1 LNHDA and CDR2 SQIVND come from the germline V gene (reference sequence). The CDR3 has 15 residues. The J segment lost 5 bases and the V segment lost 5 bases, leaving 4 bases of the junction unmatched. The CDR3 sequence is CASSQGLAGRDTQYF. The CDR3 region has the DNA TGTGCCAGTAGTCAGGGACTAGCGGGGAGAGATACGCAGTATTTT.

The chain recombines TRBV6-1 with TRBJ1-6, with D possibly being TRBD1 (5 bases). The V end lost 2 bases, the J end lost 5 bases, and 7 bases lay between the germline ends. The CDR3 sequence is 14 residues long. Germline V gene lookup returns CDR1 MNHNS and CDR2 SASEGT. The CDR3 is CASSEPGDNSPLHF. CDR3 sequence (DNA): TGTGCCAGCAGTGAACCGGGGGATAATTCACCCCTCCACTTT.

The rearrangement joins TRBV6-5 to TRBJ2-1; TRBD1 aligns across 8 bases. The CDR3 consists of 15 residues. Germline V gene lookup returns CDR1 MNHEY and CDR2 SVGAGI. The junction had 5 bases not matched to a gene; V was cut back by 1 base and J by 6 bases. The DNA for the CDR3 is TGTGCCAGCAGTTACTTGCGGACAGGGAGCAATGAGCAGTTCTTC. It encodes CASSYLRTGSNEQFF.

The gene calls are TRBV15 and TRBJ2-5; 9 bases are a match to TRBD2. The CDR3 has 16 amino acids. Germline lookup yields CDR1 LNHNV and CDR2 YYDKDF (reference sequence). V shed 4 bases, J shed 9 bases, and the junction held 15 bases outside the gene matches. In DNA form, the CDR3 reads TGTGCCACCAGCAACCGGGGGGGACTAGCTCGATTGGCCCAGTACTTC. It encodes CATSNRGGLARLAQYF.

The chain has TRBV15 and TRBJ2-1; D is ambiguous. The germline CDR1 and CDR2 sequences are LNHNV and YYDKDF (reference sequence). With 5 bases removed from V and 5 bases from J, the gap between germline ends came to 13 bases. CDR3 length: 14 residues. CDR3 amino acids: CATSSPRRHNEQFF. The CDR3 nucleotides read TGTGCCACCAGCTCTCCACGACGCCACAATGAGCAGTTCTTC. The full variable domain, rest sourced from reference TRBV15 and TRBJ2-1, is DAMVIQNPRYQVTQFGKPVTLSCSQTLNHNVMYWYQQKSSQAPKLLFHYYDKDFNNEADTPDNFQSRRPNTSFCFLDIRSPGLGDTAMYLCATSSPRRHNEQFFGPGTRLTVL.

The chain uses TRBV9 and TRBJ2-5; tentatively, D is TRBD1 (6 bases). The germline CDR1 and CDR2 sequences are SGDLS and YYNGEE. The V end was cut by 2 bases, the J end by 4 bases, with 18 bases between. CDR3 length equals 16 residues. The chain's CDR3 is CASSVGSTGSIETQYF. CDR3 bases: TGTGCCAGCAGCGTGGGGTCGACAGGAAGCATAGAGACCCAGTACTTC.

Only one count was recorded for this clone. The CDR3 loop is CASSLTFQETQYF. The CDR3 DNA reads TGTGCCAGCAGCTTAACTTTCCAAGAGACCCAGTACTTC. The rearrangement uses TRBV7-3 and TRBJ2-5; D is unresolved. Germline CDR1 SGHTA, CDR2 FQGTGA. The germline V and J ends were trimmed by 0 bases and 1 base, with 3 bases remaining between them. The CDR3 has 13 residues. Together with reference TRBV7-3 and TRBJ2-5, the CDR3 gives the full variable domain: GAGVSQTPSNKVTEKGKYVELRCDPISGHTALYWYRQSLGQGPEFLIYFQGTGAADDSGLPNDRFFAVRPEGSVSTLKIQRTERGDSAVYLCASSLTFQETQYFGPGTRLLVL.

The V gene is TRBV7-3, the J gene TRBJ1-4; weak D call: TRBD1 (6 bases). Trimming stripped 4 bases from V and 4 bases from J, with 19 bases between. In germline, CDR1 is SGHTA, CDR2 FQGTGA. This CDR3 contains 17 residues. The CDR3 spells CASSSGHLQGINEKLFF. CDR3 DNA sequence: TGTGCCAGCAGCTCGGGACACCTTCAGGGGATTAATGAAAAACTGTTTTTT.

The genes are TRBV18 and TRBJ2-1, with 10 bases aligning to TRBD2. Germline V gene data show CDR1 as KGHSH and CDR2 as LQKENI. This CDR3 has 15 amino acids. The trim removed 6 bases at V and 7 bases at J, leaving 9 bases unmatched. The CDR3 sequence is CASSPLAGVLNEQFF. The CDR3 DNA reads TGTGCCAGCTCGCCTCTAGCGGGGGTCCTTAATGAGCAGTTCTTC.

CDR3 in amino acids: CASSQYRGAQETQYF. The CDR3 DNA sequence: TGTGCCAGCAGCCAGTACAGGGGCGCCCAAGAGACCCAGTACTTC. V gene TRBV7-3 combines with J gene TRBJ2-5; TRBD1 aligns across 7 bases. The V gene's germline CDR1 is SGHTA and CDR2 FQGTGA. This CDR3 has 15 amino acids. V lost 5 bases, J lost 1 base, and 7 bases stayed unmatched. Using reference TRBV7-3 and TRBJ2-5 for the parts outside the CDR3, the full variable domain is GAGVSQTPSNKVTEKGKYVELRCDPISGHTALYWYRQSLGQGPEFLIYFQGTGAADDSGLPNDRFFAVRPEGSVSTLKIQRTERGDSAVYLCASSQYRGAQETQYFGPGTRLLVL.

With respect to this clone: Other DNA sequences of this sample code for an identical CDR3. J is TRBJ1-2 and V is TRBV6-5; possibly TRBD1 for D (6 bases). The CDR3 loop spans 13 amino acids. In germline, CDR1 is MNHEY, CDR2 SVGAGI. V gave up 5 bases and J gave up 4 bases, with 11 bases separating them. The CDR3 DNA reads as TGTGCCAGCAGTCCGGACAGTACCTATGGCTACACCTTC. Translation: CASSPDSTYGYTF.

The DNA of the CDR3 is TGTGCCAGCAGTCCCGGGACGGGGACCTACAATGAGCAGTTCTTC. Its protein product is CASSPGTGTYNEQFF. The V gene is TRBV7-2, the J gene TRBJ2-1, with D perhaps matching TRBD1 or TRBD2 (5 bases each). Germline assignment: CDR1 SGHTA and CDR2 FQGNSA. The CDR3 length is 15 residues. The germline V and J ends were trimmed by 6 bases and 2 bases, with 14 bases remaining between them.

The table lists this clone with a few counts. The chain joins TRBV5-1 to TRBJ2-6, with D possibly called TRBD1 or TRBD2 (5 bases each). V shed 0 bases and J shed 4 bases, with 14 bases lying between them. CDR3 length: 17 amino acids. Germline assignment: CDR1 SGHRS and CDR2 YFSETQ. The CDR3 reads CASSLARGARGANVLTF. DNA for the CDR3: TGCGCCAGCAGCTTGGCGCGAGGGGCTCGAGGGGCCAACGTCCTGACTTTC.

The CDR3 nucleotides read TGTGCCAGTAGTGGAGGGTATAATGAGCAGTTCTTC. Amino acid sequence: CASSGGYNEQFF. J is TRBJ2-1 and V is TRBV19; possible D gene TRBD2, 6 bases. V was shortened by 5 bases and J by 7 bases, with 9 bases between the two germline ends. The CDR3 covers 12 residues. Germline CDR1 reads LNHDA; CDR2 reads SQIVND (reference sequence).

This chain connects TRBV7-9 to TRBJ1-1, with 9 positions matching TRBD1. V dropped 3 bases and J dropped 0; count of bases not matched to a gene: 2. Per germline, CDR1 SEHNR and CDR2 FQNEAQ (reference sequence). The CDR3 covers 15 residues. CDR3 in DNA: TGTGCCAGCAGCTTCACAGGGGGCATGAACACTGAAGCTTTCTTT. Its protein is CASSFTGGMNTEAFF.

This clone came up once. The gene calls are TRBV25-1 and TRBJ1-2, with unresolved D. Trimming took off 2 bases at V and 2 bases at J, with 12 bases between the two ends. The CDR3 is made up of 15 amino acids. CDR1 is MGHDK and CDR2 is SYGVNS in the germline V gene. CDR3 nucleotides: TGTGCCAGCAGTGAAGAGAGGCGGGGAAACTATGGCTACACCTTC. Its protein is CASSEERRGNYGYTF.

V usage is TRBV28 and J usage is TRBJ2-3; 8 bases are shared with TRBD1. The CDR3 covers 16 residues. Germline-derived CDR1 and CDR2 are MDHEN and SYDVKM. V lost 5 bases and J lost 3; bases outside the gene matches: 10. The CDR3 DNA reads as TGTGCCAGCAGTCCACGGACAGGGAAACGGACAGATACGCAGTATTTT. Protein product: CASSPRTGKRTDTQYF.

CDR3 in DNA: TGTGCCAGCAGCTTGGGACACACTGAAGCTTTCTTT. Amino acids: CASSLGHTEAFF. The chain recombines TRBV5-4 with TRBJ1-1; no clear D gene. Germline-derived CDR1 and CDR2 are SGHNT and YYREEE (reference sequence). V lost 0 bases and J 3 bases, leaving 3 bases between the germline ends. The CDR3 sequence is 12 residues long.

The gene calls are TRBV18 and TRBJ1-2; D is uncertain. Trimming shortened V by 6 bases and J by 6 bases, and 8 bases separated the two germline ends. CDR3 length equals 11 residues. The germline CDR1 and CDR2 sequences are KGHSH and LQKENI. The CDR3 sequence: CASSGNDGYTF. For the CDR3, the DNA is TGTGCCAGCTCCGGTAATGATGGCTACACCTTC.

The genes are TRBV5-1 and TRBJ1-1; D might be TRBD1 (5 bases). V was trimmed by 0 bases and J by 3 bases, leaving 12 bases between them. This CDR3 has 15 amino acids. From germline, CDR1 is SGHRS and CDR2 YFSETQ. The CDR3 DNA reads TGCGCCAGCAGCTTGGCCAGGGCCAGATACACTGAAGCTTTCTTT. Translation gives CASSLARARYTEAFF.

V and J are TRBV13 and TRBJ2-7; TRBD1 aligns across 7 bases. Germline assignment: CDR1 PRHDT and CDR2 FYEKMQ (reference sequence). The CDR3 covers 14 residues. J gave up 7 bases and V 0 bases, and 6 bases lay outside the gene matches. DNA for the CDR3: TGTGCCAGCAGCTTAGGGGTACAGGGGAGTGAGCAGTACTTC. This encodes CASSLGVQGSEQYF.

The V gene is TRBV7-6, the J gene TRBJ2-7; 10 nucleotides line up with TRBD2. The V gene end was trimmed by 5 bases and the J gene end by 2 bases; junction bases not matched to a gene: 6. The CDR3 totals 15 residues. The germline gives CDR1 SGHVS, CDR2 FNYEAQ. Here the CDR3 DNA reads TGTGCCAGCAGCCTAGGAGCGGGGGGGGCCTACGAGCAGTACTTC. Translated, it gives CASSLGAGGAYEQYF.

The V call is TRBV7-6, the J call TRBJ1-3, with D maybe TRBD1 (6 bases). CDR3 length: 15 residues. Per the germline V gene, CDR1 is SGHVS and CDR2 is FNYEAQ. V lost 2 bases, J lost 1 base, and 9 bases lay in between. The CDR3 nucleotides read TGTGCCAGCAGCTTATTGGGGGCATCTGGAAACACCATATATTTT. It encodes CASSLLGASGNTIYF. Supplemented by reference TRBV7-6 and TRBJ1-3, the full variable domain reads GAGVSQSPRYKVTKRGQDVALRCDPISGHVSLYWYRQALGQGPEFLTYFNYEAQQDKSGLPNDRFSAERPEGSISTLTIQRTEQRDSAMYRCASSLLGASGNTIYFGEGSWLTVV.